This TCR beta chain was sequenced in a study of T cells in Graves' hyperthyroidism and ophthalmopathy. Findings and limits, study-wide: Blood also showed most of the thyroid clonotypes that were expanded above 0.001. Before onset, ophthalmopathy was predicted by the model a median around 6.5 months earlier.

Researchers took RNA transcripts and amplified the TCR beta CDR3 regions from them. HTBI primers were employed in a first-round RT-PCR of the TCR CDR3. TCRdb redid the calling of the multiplex PCR reads with MiXCR, one entry per CDR3 protein. The sample shows roughly 300,000 distinct CDR3 sequences, 21% of them seen only once. The study defined stable Graves' hyperthyroidism as no ophthalmopathy progression within 18 months. Trimming shortened V by 3 bases and J by 0 bases, and 9 bases separated the two germline ends. This CDR3 comprises 14 residues. CDR1 and CDR2 (germline): SEHNR, FQNEAQ (reference sequence). This clonotype was found many times. No antigen is known for it.

Sequencing was done on a sample of blood. V and J are TRBV7-9 and TRBJ2-7; D gene unclear. This TCR was sampled from a woman between 50 and 59 years old with Graves' hyperthyroidism. CDR3 sequence reads: CASSFLSSSYEQYF. The CDR3 DNA is TGTGCCAGCAGCTTTCTATCCAGCTCCTACGAGCAGTACTTC.